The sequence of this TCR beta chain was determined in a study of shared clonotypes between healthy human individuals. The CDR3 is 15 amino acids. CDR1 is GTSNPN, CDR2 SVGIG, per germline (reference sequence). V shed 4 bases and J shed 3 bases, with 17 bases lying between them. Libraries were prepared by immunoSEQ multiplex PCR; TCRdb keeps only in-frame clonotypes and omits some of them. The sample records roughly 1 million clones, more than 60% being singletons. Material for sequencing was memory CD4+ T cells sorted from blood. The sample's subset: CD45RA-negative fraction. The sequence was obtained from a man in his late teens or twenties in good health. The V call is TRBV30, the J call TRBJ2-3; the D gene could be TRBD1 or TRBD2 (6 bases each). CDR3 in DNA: TGTGCCTGGATCCGGGGGCAGGCGAGGACAGATACGCAGTATTTT. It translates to CAWIRGQARTDTQYF.